A single sample is the source of the 25 T cell receptor beta chains below, sequenced in a study of shared clonotypes between healthy human individuals. TCRdb's copy holds only in-frame clones and misses some; the assay was immunoSEQ multiplex PCR. Of approximately 2.5 million clones in the sample, roughly 92% were seen once. Specimen: naive CD4+ T cells sorted from blood. Subset indicated: CD45RA+ positively selected. The origin of the receptors is a man aged 18 to 30 in good health.

Concerning this clone: Other DNA sequences in this sample translate to the same CDR3. The chain joins TRBV7-3 to TRBJ2-2, with TRBD2 matching over 7 bases. Germline lookup yields CDR1 SGHTA and CDR2 FQGTGA. The CDR3 loop spans 13 amino acids. V was clipped by 6 bases and J by 5 bases; unmatched bases: 3. The CDR3 coding sequence is TGTGCCAGCAGTCTGCGGGGGACCGGGGAGCTGTTTTTT. Amino acids: CASSLRGTGELFF.

Only one count was recorded for this clone. The rearrangement joins TRBV30 to TRBJ1-5; tentatively, D is TRBD1 (6 bases). V lost 4 bases and J lost 3, with 16 bases in between. Germline assignment: CDR1 GTSNPN and CDR2 SVGIG (reference sequence). The CDR3 sequence is 15 residues long. CDR3 bases: TGTGCCTGGAACCAGGGGCTGCATTCCAATCAGCCCCAGCATTTT. This encodes CAWNQGLHSNQPQHF.

V is TRBV5-8 and J is TRBJ1-2; TRBD1 matches at 12 bases. The CDR3 is 17 amino acids. The germline V gene encodes CDR1 SGHTS and CDR2 YDEGEE. Trimming cost V 2 bases and J 7 bases; bases outside gene matches: 12. In DNA, the CDR3 is TGTGCCAGCAGCTTACTATCGGGACAGGGGGCTCTAATTGGCTACACCTTC. Its protein is CASSLLSGQGALIGYTF.

For this clone: Within the sample, other DNA sequences also encode this same CDR3. This rearrangement joins TRBV7-9 to TRBJ2-7; D is unclear. The CDR3 is 13 amino acids. Germline assignment: CDR1 SEHNR and CDR2 FQNEAQ (reference sequence). Trimming pared 0 bases from V and 1 base from J, leaving 4 bases between. The DNA for the CDR3 is TGTGCCAGCAGCTTAGCGGGGTCCTACGAGCAGTACTTC. Amino acid sequence: CASSLAGSYEQYF.

The chain joins TRBV11-2 to TRBJ1-5, with D unresolved. Between the trimmed V and J ends, which lost 5 bases and 0 bases, there was a span of 20 bases. The CDR3 extends over 18 amino acids. The germline V gene has CDR1 SGHAT and CDR2 FQNNGV. DNA of the CDR3: TGTGCCAGCAGCAAATATTTGAGGCAGAGTTATAGCAATCAGCCCCAGCATTTT. Its protein product is CASSKYLRQSYSNQPQHF.

The chain has TRBV28 and TRBJ2-7; TRBD1 matches at 9 bases. This CDR3 comprises 15 residues. CDR1 and CDR2 from the germline V gene are MDHEN and SYDVKM. V shed 2 bases, J shed 6 bases, and the junction held 8 bases outside the gene matches. The CDR3 DNA reads TGTGCCAGCAGTTTACCGGGACAGGGCCTCTCCGAGCAGTACTTC. Protein sequence: CASSLPGQGLSEQYF.

The V and J genes are TRBV4-2 and TRBJ1-4, with 8 positions matching TRBD1. CDR3 size: 14 residues. Germline CDR1 reads LGHNA; CDR2 reads YNFKEQ. Unmatched junction bases numbered 0, after V lost 1 base and J lost 5 bases. The CDR3 coding sequence is TGTGCCAGCAGCCAAGCAGGGGGCAATGAAAAACTGTTTTTT. This sequence encodes CASSQAGGNEKLFF.

V and J are TRBV28 and TRBJ1-2; TRBD1 agrees at 7 bases. CDR3 size: 14 residues. Unmatched junction bases numbered 9, after V lost 5 bases and J lost 6 bases. Germline CDR1 reads MDHEN; CDR2 reads SYDVKM. The CDR3, as DNA: TGTGCCAGCAGTATAACGGACAGGCCACATGGCTACACCTTC. It specifies CASSITDRPHGYTF.

This sequence joins TRBV9 and TRBJ1-2; maybe TRBD1 (6 bases). Trimming cost V 0 bases and J 4 bases, with 10 bases left between them. Looked up from germline, CDR1 is SGDLS and CDR2 is YYNGEE. The CDR3 is 14 amino acids. CDR3 DNA: TGTGCCAGCAGCGTAGGGGGGGCGGCCTATGGCTACACCTTC. Residues: CASSVGGAAYGYTF.

A note on this clone: Other DNA sequences in this specimen translate into the identical CDR3. The gene calls are TRBV18 and TRBJ2-2; maybe TRBD1 (5 bases). The germline V gene has CDR1 KGHSH and CDR2 LQKENI. Trimming removed 4 bases from V and 5 bases from J, with 5 bases in between. CDR3 length equals 12 residues. The CDR3: CASSQGTGELFF. The CDR3 DNA follows: TGTGCCAGCTCACAGGGGACCGGGGAGCTGTTTTTT.

This chain connects TRBV15 to TRBJ2-5, with D unclear. CDR3 length: 15 residues. The germline V gene has CDR1 LNHNV and CDR2 YYDKDF (reference sequence). Trimming left V 0 bases short and J 5 bases short, with 13 bases between. CDR3 protein: CATSRDIPTSETQYF. As DNA, the CDR3 is TGTGCCACCAGCAGAGATATACCTACATCGGAGACCCAGTACTTC.

The chain links TRBV5-4 to TRBJ2-3; 12 nucleotides agree with TRBD2. V shed 3 bases and J 5 bases; nucleotides not matched to a gene: 10. Germline V gene sequence: CDR1 SGHNT, CDR2 YYREEE (reference sequence). This CDR3 is built from 17 residues. The CDR3 here is CASSWRKLAGGQDTQYF. The CDR3 DNA reads as TGTGCCAGCAGCTGGCGAAAACTAGCGGGAGGCCAAGATACGCAGTATTTT. Full variable domain (remainder filled in from reference TRBV5-4 and TRBJ2-3): ETGVTQSPTHLIKTRGQQVTLRCSSQSGHNTVSWYQQALGQGPQFIFQYYREEENGRGNFPPRFSGLQFPNYSSELNVNALELDDSALYLCASSWRKLAGGQDTQYFGPGTRLTVL.

This chain joins TRBV6-5 and TRBJ1-5; 9 bases are a match to TRBD1. The CDR3 runs 14 residues. Germline values: CDR1 MNHEY, CDR2 SVGAGI. The junction had 3 bases not matched to a gene; V was cut back by 6 bases and J by 3 bases. CDR3 loop: CASRRTGDNQPQHF. The CDR3 nucleotides are TGTGCCAGCAGACGGACAGGGGACAATCAGCCCCAGCATTTT.

On this clone itself: Additional DNA sequences in this sample encode the identical CDR3. CDR3 sequence reads: CASSYRDRGTYEQYF. The CDR3 DNA reads TGTGCCAGCAGCTACCGGGACAGGGGAACCTACGAGCAGTACTTC. J is TRBJ2-7 and V is TRBV6-6; 10 nucleotides match TRBD1. The V segment lost 6 bases and the J segment 2 bases; nucleotides outside the gene matches: 7. The germline V gene encodes CDR1 MNHNY and CDR2 SVGAGI (reference sequence). This CDR3 comprises 15 residues.

This clone has more than one count but fewer than ten. This sequence joins TRBV5-1 and TRBJ1-2, with unresolved D. From germline, CDR1 is SGHRS and CDR2 YFSETQ. The germline V and J ends were trimmed by 0 bases and 5 bases, with 8 bases remaining between them. There are 13 residues in the CDR3. In nucleotides, the CDR3 is TGCGCCAGCAGCTTGGGAGTAGATTATGGCTACACCTTC. As protein: CASSLGVDYGYTF.

This rearrangement joins TRBV6-1 to TRBJ2-2; D uncertain. Trimming took off 3 bases at V and 1 base at J, with 15 bases between the two ends. CDR1 is MNHNS and CDR2 is SASEGT in the germline V gene. The length of the CDR3 is 17 residues. The CDR3 region has the DNA TGTGCCAGCAGTGATAGGGTAGGAGCCAGGAACACCGGGGAGCTGTTTTTT. Translation: CASSDRVGARNTGELFF.

The V and J genes are TRBV2 and TRBJ2-7; 8 bases map to TRBD1. Germline assignment: CDR1 SNHLY and CDR2 FYNNEI. There are 13 residues in the CDR3. V trimming: 6 bases; J trimming: 2 bases; junction bases outside the gene matches: 3. CDR3 amino acids: CASRGQAAYEQYF. In DNA, the CDR3 is TGTGCCAGCAGGGGACAGGCGGCCTACGAGCAGTACTTC.

The chain uses TRBV6-5 and TRBJ2-3, with 15 bases that match TRBD2. V dropped 2 bases and J dropped 7; count of bases not matched to a gene: 4. Germline V gives CDR1 MNHEY, CDR2 SVGAGI. The CDR3 runs to 16 residues. The CDR3: CASSYGLAGGPYTQYF. The CDR3 nucleotides are TGTGCCAGCAGTTACGGACTAGCGGGAGGGCCGTATACGCAGTATTTT.

This rearrangement joins TRBV7-8 to TRBJ1-4, with D unresolved. Germline assignment: CDR1 SGHVS and CDR2 FQNEAQ. The CDR3 has 14 amino acids. The V and J ends lost 5 bases and 8 bases respectively, with 15 bases between them. CDR3 DNA sequence: TGTGCCAGCAGCACGGGCAAGTACCTCGAAAAACTGTTTTTT. Protein: CASSTGKYLEKLFF. Full variable domain (remainder filled in from reference TRBV7-8 and TRBJ1-4): GAGVSQSPRYKVAKRGQDVALRCDPISGHVSLFWYQQALGQGPEFLTYFQNEAQLDKSGLPSDRFFAERPEGSVSTLKIQRTQQEDSAVYLCASSTGKYLEKLFFGSGTQLSVL.

The chain joins TRBV25-1 to TRBJ2-4, with D possibly TRBD2 on 5 matching bases. V was trimmed by 7 bases and J by 10 bases, leaving 17 bases between them. The CDR3 sequence is 13 residues long. Per germline, CDR1 MGHDK and CDR2 SYGVNS. The CDR3 loop is CASTAPAGNIQYF. The CDR3 DNA follows: TGTGCCAGCACCGCCCCGGCCGGGAATATTCAGTACTTC.

The V gene is TRBV30, the J gene TRBJ2-3; D gene unclear. Deletions cut 8 bases from V and 0 bases from J, with 12 bases between. The length of the CDR3 is 13 residues. Per the germline V gene, CDR1 is GTSNPN and CDR2 is SVGIG (reference sequence). The CDR3 DNA sequence: TGTGCCGCTAACTATCCTAGCACAGATACGCAGTATTTT. It codes for CAANYPSTDTQYF. The full variable domain, with the rest looked up from reference TRBV30 and TRBJ2-3, is SQTIHQWPATLVQPVGSPLSLECTVEGTSNPNLYWYRQAAGRGLQLLFYSVGIGQISSEVPQNLSASRPQDRQFILSSKKLLLSDSGFYLCAANYPSTDTQYFGPGTRLTVL.

The chain carries TRBV19 and TRBJ2-1, with 10 bases lining up with TRBD2. The CDR3 runs to 15 residues. Germline-derived CDR1 and CDR2 are LNHDA and SQIVND (reference sequence). V lost 6 bases to trimming and J lost 2 bases; unmatched junction nucleotides: 4. CDR3 region: CASRESGGAYNEQFF. The CDR3 nucleotides read TGTGCCAGTAGAGAGAGCGGGGGGGCCTACAATGAGCAGTTCTTC.

The V gene is TRBV7-9, the J gene TRBJ2-5; the D is unclear. Per germline, CDR1 SEHNR and CDR2 FQNEAQ (reference sequence). This CDR3 has 12 residues. The V end lost 3 bases, the J end lost 5 bases, and 7 bases lay between the germline ends. The CDR3 DNA sequence: TGTGCCAGCAGCTTGATCGGGGAGACCCAGTACTTC. This translates into CASSLIGETQYF.

This rearrangement joins TRBV28 to TRBJ2-1, with 13 bases matching TRBD2. Per the germline V gene, CDR1 is MDHEN and CDR2 is SYDVKM. With V trimmed by 8 bases and J by 4 bases, 5 bases remained unmatched. The CDR3 runs 15 residues. DNA for the CDR3: TGTGCCAGCTTCCCGGGACTAGCGGGATACAATGAGCAGTTCTTC. Translation gives CASFPGLAGYNEQFF.

The V call is TRBV6-5, the J call TRBJ2-2, with 10 bases that match TRBD1. This CDR3 spans 15 amino acids. With V trimmed by 5 bases and J by 3 bases, 3 bases remained unmatched. The germline CDR1 and CDR2 sequences are MNHEY and SVGAGI. In DNA, the CDR3 is TGTGCCAGCAGTACGACAGGGGGCTACACCGGGGAGCTGTTTTTT. Encoded protein: CASSTTGGYTGELFF.